This T cell receptor beta chain was sequenced during a study of blood T cell repertoires in COVID-19. Study overall: The cDNA or gDNA used as material had been derived from T cells, B-cell-depleted T cells, or PBMCs.

This clone was seen a handful of times. Sequenced by immunoSEQ multiplex PCR; TCRdb stores in-frame clones only, minus some. The sample has about 320,000 clones, under 90% seen once; the top ten hold 10%. Participant age was roughly 18 to 100 years, and participants resided in 25 or so US areas. Self-reported history from a screening survey and questionnaire set each donor's cohort. Either two negative PCRs, clearance, or symptom resolution qualified Cohort 3 donors as recovered. The CDR3 loop spans 15 amino acids. The ends were cut back, 0 bases at V and 4 bases at J, with 10 bases in the middle. Looked up from germline, CDR1 is LGHNA and CDR2 is YNFKEQ.

The chain couples TRBV4-2 to TRBJ1-3, with unresolved D. The material sequenced was PBMCs or T cells enriched from blood (not recorded which). The source of this sequence is a woman between 18 and 29 years old who had recovered from COVID-19. The CDR3, as DNA: TGTGCCAGCAGCCAAGATCAGGTTAGGGGAAACACCATATATTTT. Translating it yields CASSQDQVRGNTIYF.